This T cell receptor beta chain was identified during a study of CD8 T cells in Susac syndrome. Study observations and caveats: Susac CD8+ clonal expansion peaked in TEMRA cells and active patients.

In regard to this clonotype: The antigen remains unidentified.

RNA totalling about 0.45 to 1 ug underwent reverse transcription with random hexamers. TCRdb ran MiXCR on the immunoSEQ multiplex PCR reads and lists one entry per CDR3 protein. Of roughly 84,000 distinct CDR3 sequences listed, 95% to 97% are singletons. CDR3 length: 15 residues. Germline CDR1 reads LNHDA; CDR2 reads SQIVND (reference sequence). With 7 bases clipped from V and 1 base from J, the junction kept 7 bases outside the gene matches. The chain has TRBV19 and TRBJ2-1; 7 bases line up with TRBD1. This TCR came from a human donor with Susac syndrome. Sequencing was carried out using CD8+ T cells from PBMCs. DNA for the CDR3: TGTGCCAGTAACCTCGGGACAGATTCCTACAATGAGCAGTTCTTC. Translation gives CASNLGTDSYNEQFF.